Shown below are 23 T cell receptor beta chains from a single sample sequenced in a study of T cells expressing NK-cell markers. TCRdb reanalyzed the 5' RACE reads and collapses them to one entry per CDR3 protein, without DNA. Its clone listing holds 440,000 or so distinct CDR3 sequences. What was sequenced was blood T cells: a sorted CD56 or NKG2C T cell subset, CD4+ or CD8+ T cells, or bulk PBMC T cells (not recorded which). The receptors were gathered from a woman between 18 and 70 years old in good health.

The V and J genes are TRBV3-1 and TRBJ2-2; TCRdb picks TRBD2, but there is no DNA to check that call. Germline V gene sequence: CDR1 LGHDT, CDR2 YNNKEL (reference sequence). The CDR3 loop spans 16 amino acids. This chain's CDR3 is CASSLQPTIGPGELFF.

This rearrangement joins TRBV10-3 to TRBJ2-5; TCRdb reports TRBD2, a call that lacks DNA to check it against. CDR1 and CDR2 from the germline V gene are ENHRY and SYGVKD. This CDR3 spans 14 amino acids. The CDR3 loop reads CAISEGLAGQTQYF.

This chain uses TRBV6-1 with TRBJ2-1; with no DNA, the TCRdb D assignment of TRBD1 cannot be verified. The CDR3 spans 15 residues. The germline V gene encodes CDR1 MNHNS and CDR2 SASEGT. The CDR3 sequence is CASSLTGPPLDEQFF.

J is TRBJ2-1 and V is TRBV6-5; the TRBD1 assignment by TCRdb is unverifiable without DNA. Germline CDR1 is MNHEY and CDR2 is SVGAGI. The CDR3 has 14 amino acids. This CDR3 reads CASSYGFGRGEQFF.

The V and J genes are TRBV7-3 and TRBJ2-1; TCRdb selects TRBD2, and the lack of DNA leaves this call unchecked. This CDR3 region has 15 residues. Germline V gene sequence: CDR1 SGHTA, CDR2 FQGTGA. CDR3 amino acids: CASSPGLAGHNEQFF.

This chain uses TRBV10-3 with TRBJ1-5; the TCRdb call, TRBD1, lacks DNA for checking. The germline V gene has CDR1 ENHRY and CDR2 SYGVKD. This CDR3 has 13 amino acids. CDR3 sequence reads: CAIRAGVNQPQHF.

The chain's CDR3 is CASSQEGENEKLFF. The chain carries TRBV4-3 and TRBJ1-4; as DNA is missing, the TRBD1 call by TCRdb cannot be tested. Germline V gives CDR1 LGHNA, CDR2 YSLEER. This CDR3 region has 14 residues.

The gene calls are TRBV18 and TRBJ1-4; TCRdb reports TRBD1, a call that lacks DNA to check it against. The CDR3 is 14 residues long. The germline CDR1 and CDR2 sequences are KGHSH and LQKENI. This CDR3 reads CASSRGRTNEKLFF.

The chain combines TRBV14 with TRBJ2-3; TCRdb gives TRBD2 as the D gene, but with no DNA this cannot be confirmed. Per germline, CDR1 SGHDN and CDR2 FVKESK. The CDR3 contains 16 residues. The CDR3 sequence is CASSGLAGGGPDTQYF.

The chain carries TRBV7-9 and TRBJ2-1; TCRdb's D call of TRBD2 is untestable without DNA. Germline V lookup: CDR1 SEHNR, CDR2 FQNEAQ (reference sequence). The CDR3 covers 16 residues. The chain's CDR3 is CASSLGVSGEKNEQFF.

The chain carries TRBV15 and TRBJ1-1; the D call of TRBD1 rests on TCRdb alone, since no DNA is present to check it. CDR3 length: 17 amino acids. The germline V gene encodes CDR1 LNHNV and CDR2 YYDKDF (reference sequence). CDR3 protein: CATSGSDRLLDYTEAFF. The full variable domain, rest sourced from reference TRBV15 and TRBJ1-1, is DAMVIQNPRYQVTQFGKPVTLSCSQTLNHNVMYWYQQKSSQAPKLLFHYYDKDFNNEADTPDNFQSRRPNTSFCFLDIRSPGLGDTAMYLCATSGSDRLLDYTEAFFGQGTRLTVV.

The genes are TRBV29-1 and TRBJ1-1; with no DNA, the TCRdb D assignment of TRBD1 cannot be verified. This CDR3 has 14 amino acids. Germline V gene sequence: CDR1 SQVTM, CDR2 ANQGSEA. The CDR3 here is CSVVGGAAGTEAFF.

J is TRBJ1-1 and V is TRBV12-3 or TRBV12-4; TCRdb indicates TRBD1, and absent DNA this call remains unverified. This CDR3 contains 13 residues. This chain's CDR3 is CASTWDPNTEAFF.

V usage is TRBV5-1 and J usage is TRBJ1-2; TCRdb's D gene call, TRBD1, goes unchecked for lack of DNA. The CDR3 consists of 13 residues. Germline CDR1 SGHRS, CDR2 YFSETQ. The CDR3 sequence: CASSPDPGDGYTF.

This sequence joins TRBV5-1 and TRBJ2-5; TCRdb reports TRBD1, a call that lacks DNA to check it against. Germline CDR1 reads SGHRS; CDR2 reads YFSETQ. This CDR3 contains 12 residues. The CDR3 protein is CASSLLPGPQYF. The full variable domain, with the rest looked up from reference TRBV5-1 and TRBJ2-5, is KAGVTQTPRYLIKTRGQQVTLSCSPISGHRSVSWYQQTPGQGLQFLFEYFSETQRNKGNFPGRFSGRQFSNSRSEMNVSTLELGDSALYLCASSLLPGPQYFGPGTRLLVL.

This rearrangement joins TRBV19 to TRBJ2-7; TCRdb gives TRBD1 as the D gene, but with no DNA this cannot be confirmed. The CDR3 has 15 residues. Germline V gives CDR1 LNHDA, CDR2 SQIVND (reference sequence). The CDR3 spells CASSFYPGQTYEQYF. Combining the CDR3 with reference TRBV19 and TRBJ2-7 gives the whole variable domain DGGITQSPKYLFRKEGQNVTLSCEQNLNHDAMYWYRQDPGQGLRLIYYSQIVNDFQKGDIAEGYSVSREKKESFPLTVTSAQKNPTAFYLCASSFYPGQTYEQYFGPGTRLTVT.

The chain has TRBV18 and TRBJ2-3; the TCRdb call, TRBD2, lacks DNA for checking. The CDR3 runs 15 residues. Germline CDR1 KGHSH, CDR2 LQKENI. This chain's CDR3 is CASSPTLAVPDTQYF.

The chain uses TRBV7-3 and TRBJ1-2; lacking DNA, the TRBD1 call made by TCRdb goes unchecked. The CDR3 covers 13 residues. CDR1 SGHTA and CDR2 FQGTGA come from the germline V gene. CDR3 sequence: CASSLTGQGYLTF.

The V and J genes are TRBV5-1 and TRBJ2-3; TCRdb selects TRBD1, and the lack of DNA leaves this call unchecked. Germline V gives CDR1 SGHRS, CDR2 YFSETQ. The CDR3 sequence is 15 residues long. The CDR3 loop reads CASSLIPGIADTQYF.

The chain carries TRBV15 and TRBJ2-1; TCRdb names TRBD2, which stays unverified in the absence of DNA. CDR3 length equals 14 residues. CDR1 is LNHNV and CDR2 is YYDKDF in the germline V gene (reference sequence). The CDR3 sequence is CATSGGRAFDEQFF.

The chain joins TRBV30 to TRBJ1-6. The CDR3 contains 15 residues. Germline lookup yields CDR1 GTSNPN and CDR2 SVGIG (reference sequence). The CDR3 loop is CAWSGQAGYNSPLHF.

CDR3 sequence reads: CSARGGTRFLNEQFF. The chain has TRBV20-1 and TRBJ2-1; the TRBD2 assignment by TCRdb is unverifiable without DNA. Germline V CDR1 and CDR2: DFQATT, SNEGSKA (reference sequence). The CDR3 spans 15 residues.

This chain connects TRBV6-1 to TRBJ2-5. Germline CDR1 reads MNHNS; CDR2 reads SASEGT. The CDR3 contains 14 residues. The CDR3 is CASRIVGSGETQYF.